Presented here are 31 T cell receptor beta chains from one specimen sequenced in a study of blood T cells in healthy people across ages. A second PCR, run for roughly 7 to 12 cycles, used a sample-barcoded 5' primer plus a J-beta primer mix. MiXCR, applied by TCRdb to the 5' RACE reads, yields one record per CDR3 protein. The table records 1.5 million to 2 million distinct CDR3 sequences, around half of them present only once. The sample taken for sequencing was blood. All receptors derive from a woman aged 40 to 49 in good health.

The rearrangement joins TRBV11-2 to TRBJ2-3; D is possibly TRBD2 (5 bases). CDR3 length: 15 residues. CDR1 and CDR2 (germline): SGHAT, FQNNGV. The V gene lost 10 bases and the J gene lost 1 base, with 18 bases spanning the gap. This CDR3 is CATLAGHHRTDTQYF. The CDR3 DNA is TGTGCCACCCTTGCGGGCCATCATCGCACAGATACGCAGTATTTT.

This sequence joins TRBV13 and TRBJ2-5; tentatively, D is TRBD2 (5 bases). CDR1 and CDR2 from the germline V gene are PRHDT and FYEKMQ (reference sequence). The germline V and J ends were trimmed by 4 bases and 5 bases, with 20 bases remaining between them. This CDR3 is built from 16 residues. The CDR3 DNA sequence: TGTGCCAGCAGCTCCAAACTAGTGGACCTAGGGGAGACCCAGTACTTC. Residues: CASSSKLVDLGETQYF.

Concerning this clonotype: An end of the junction does not agree with germline; a read error may underlie this. The chain carries TRBV7-2 and TRBJ2-4; TRBD2 might be the D (5 bases). The J call may be incorrect, as the DNA end agrees better with TRBJ2-7. This CDR3 contains 12 residues. Germline CDR1 reads SGHTA; CDR2 reads FQGNSA. The CDR3 DNA follows: TGTGTCAGCAGCGCCGGCGGGTACGAGCAGTACTTC. Protein: CVSSAGGYEQYF.

The sample holds a few counts of this clonotype. CDR3: CASSKPPSPRSGSTDTQYF. The CDR3 DNA follows: TGTGCCAGCAGCAAACCCCCTAGCCCCCGTAGCGGCAGCACAGATACGCAGTATTTT. This rearrangement joins TRBV21-1 to TRBJ2-3; TRBD2 reflects the table's D call only, with no check against the DNA. TRBV21-1 has pseudogene status. This CDR3 comprises 19 residues.

The chain recombines TRBV27 with TRBJ2-5, with 9 nucleotides matching TRBD1. This CDR3 has 16 amino acids. Germline V gene sequence: CDR1 MNHEY, CDR2 SMNVEV (reference sequence). J gave up 4 bases and V 4 bases, and 10 bases lay outside the gene matches. CDR3 amino acids: CASSWSRQGVRETQYF. CDR3 in DNA: TGTGCCAGCAGTTGGAGCAGACAGGGGGTGAGAGAGACCCAGTACTTC.

V and J are TRBV27 and TRBJ2-3; possible D gene TRBD1, 6 bases. CDR3 length: 16 residues. V lost 3 bases and J 3 bases, leaving 16 bases between the germline ends. Germline V gene lookup returns CDR1 MNHEY and CDR2 SMNVEV (reference sequence). CDR3 in DNA: TGTGCCAGCAGTTTCAGGGCCAGGGGACCTACAGATACGCAGTATTTT. It specifies CASSFRARGPTDTQYF.

This clonotype was counted once. The gene calls are TRBV4-3 and TRBJ2-7, with a possible D match to TRBD1 (5 bases). Judging by the DNA end, TRBJ2-5 fits better; the J call may be wrong. Germline CDR1 LGHNA, CDR2 YSLEER. This CDR3 spans 13 amino acids. The CDR3 region has the DNA TGCGCCAGCAGCCAACAGGGCATGGAGACCCAGTACTTC. Protein product: CASSQQGMETQYF.

This clonotype was recorded many times. This chain's CDR3 is CASSPTADTTYEQYF. CDR3 DNA sequence: TGTGCCAGCAGCCCTACGGCTGATACGACCTACGAGCAGTACTTC. The V gene is TRBV7-6, the J gene TRBJ2-7; D not resolved. CDR1 and CDR2 from the germline V gene are SGHVS and FNYEAQ. The CDR3 has 15 amino acids. V lost 5 bases, J lost 2 bases, and 16 bases lay in between.

The chain combines TRBV14 with TRBJ1-2; D uncertain. Germline assignment: CDR1 SGHDN and CDR2 FVKESK. Trimming cost V 5 bases and J 4 bases, with 5 bases left between them. The CDR3 covers 11 residues. CDR3 protein: CASSTPYGYTF. The CDR3 nucleotides read TGTGCCAGCAGCACCCCCTATGGCTACACCTTC.

The rearrangement links TRBV28 to TRBJ2-3, with TRBD2 matching 8 bases. CDR3 length: 18 amino acids. V lost 5 bases, J lost 4 bases, and 17 bases stayed unmatched. Germline CDR1 reads MDHEN; CDR2 reads SYDVKM. The CDR3 reads CASSHPPLSGEPPDTQYF. The CDR3 bases are TGTGCCAGCAGTCATCCTCCTCTTAGCGGGGAGCCTCCAGATACGCAGTATTTT.

V usage is TRBV15 and J usage is TRBJ2-3, with 9 bases identical to TRBD2. CDR1 and CDR2 (germline): LNHNV, YYDKDF (reference sequence). With V trimmed by 0 bases and J by 5 bases, 6 bases remained unmatched. The CDR3 is made up of 16 amino acids. CDR3 amino acids: CATSRDSGGPVDTQYF. CDR3 sequence (DNA): TGTGCCACCAGCAGAGACAGCGGGGGGCCGGTAGATACGCAGTATTTT.

V and J are TRBV11-3 and TRBJ2-5; 12 bases match TRBD2. Germline values: CDR1 SGHNT, CDR2 YENEEA. V gave up 4 bases and J gave up 3 bases; unmatched junction bases: 3. The CDR3 runs 15 residues. The CDR3 spells CASSSTSGGKETQYF. The CDR3, as DNA: TGTGCCAGCAGCTCCACTAGCGGGGGGAAAGAGACCCAGTACTTC.

This chain uses TRBV13 with TRBJ2-4, with D unclear. Looked up from germline, CDR1 is PRHDT and CDR2 is FYEKMQ (reference sequence). The CDR3 spans 15 residues. V was pared by 6 bases and J by 0 bases, with 12 bases between. The CDR3 loop reads CASSLPPPAKNIQYF. The CDR3 nucleotides read TGTGCCAGCAGTCTACCCCCACCAGCCAAAAACATTCAGTACTTC.

This clonotype has a handful of counts. The chain recombines TRBV20-1 with TRBJ1-2; 9 nucleotides align to TRBD1. In germline, CDR1 is DFQATT, CDR2 SNEGSKA (reference sequence). The CDR3 runs 15 residues. The junction had 16 bases not matched to a gene; V was cut back by 6 bases and J by 8 bases. Here the CDR3 reads CSARPPGQGEWGYTF. The CDR3 DNA sequence: TGCAGTGCAAGACCTCCGGGACAGGGAGAATGGGGCTACACCTTC.

The rearrangement uses TRBV6-1 and TRBJ2-3; possible D gene TRBD2, 7 bases. This CDR3 has 14 residues. The germline V gene encodes CDR1 MNHNS and CDR2 SASEGT. V lost 4 bases to trimming and J lost 2 bases, with 10 bases between them. CDR3 amino acids: CASSGAGATDTQYF. For the CDR3, the DNA is TGTGCCAGCAGTGGTGCGGGGGCCACAGATACGCAGTATTTT.

The V and J genes are TRBV4-2 and TRBJ2-7; D remains unclear. The CDR3 runs to 14 residues. The germline V gene encodes CDR1 LGHNA and CDR2 YNFKEQ. The ends were cut back, 0 bases at V and 3 bases at J, with 9 bases in the middle. The CDR3 nucleotides read TGTGCCAGCAGCCAAGATCGGTTCGGCTACGAGCAGTACTTC. Translating it yields CASSQDRFGYEQYF.

The chain uses TRBV2 and TRBJ2-6, with a possible D match to TRBD1 (6 bases). Trimming took 2 bases from V and 0 from J, leaving 14 bases between them. The length of the CDR3 is 18 residues. CDR1 and CDR2 from the germline V gene are SNHLY and FYNNEI. The CDR3 DNA follows: TGTGCCAGCAGTGAACAGGCAGGGGTGAGCTCTGGGGCCAACGTCCTGACTTTC. It is translated as CASSEQAGVSSGANVLTF.

The V call is TRBV11-2, the J call TRBJ2-7, with 8 nucleotides matching TRBD2. Looked up from germline, CDR1 is SGHAT and CDR2 is FQNNGV. The ends lost 3 bases at V and 4 bases at J; junction bases unmatched: 5. The length of the CDR3 is 14 residues. Written as DNA, the CDR3 is TGTGCCAGCAGCTTCGGGGGGGGCCGATACGAGCAGTACTTC. It encodes CASSFGGGRYEQYF.

The genes are TRBV4-3 and TRBJ2-4; possible D gene TRBD2, 5 bases. The germline V gene encodes CDR1 LGHNA and CDR2 YSLEER. The CDR3 loop spans 14 amino acids. V was clipped by 1 base and J by 5 bases, with 9 bases between them. The CDR3 DNA is TGCGCCAGCAGCCAAGTCGGAGGTCAAAACATTCAGTACTTC. Encoded protein: CASSQVGGQNIQYF.

This clonotype was detected only a few times. The chain is built from TRBV28 and TRBJ2-1; 8 bases are a match to TRBD1. The CDR3 runs 19 residues. The J segment lost 6 bases and the V segment lost 6 bases, leaving 22 bases of the junction unmatched. The germline CDR1 and CDR2 sequences are MDHEN and SYDVKM. The CDR3: CASSPLVSRRTGTVNEQFF. CDR3 DNA sequence: TGTGCCAGCAGCCCCCTCGTTAGCAGACGGACAGGGACGGTCAATGAGCAGTTCTTC.

Points on this clonotype: A read error may account for a junction end that differs from germline. CDR3 coding DNA: TGCGGTGCTCCCCACGGGACGAGGGAAGAGACCCAGTACTTC. Its translation is CGAPHGTREETQYF. The chain recombines TRBV20-1 with TRBJ2-5; D might be TRBD1 or TRBD2, each matching 5 bases. The germline gives CDR1 DFQATT, CDR2 SNEGSKA (reference sequence). This CDR3 is 14 amino acids long.

This clonotype was seen a handful of times. This chain links TRBV5-1 with TRBJ2-3; D is ambiguous. CDR3 length: 15 amino acids. The germline V gene encodes CDR1 SGHRS and CDR2 YFSETQ. Trimming stripped 0 bases from V and 0 bases from J, with 8 bases between. The CDR3 nucleotides are TGCGCCAGCAGCTTGGGAGCTTCTAGCACAGATACGCAGTATTTT. The encoded protein is CASSLGASSTDTQYF.

This clonotype was counted between two and nine times. A clone one base away is much larger, so this may be a read error. V gene TRBV7-9 combines with J gene TRBJ2-1; 8 bases align to TRBD1. Germline V lookup: CDR1 SEHNR, CDR2 FQNEAQ (reference sequence). The CDR3 contains 15 residues. Trimming at V came to 5 bases and at J to 3 bases, leaving 6 bases not matched to a gene. The CDR3 is CASSPGQGYYNEQFF. CDR3 in DNA: TGTGCCAGCAGCCCCGGACAGGGCTACTACAATGAGCAGTTCTTC.

The sample holds one count of this clonotype. The junction differs from germline at one of its ends, possibly a read error. The chain couples TRBV4-3 to TRBJ2-1; no definite D call. This CDR3 contains 15 residues. Germline V gives CDR1 LGHNA, CDR2 YSLEER. The CDR3 DNA reads as TGCGCCAGCAGCCAAGAGTCTAATTCCTGCAATGAGCAGTTCTTC. Amino acid sequence: CASSQESNSCNEQFF.

The chain links TRBV7-2 to TRBJ2-7; D gene uncertain. CDR3 length: 13 amino acids. Per germline, CDR1 SGHTA and CDR2 FQGNSA. V was trimmed by 2 bases and J by 4 bases, leaving 9 bases between them. The CDR3 DNA reads TGTGCCAGCAGCTTAAGGGTCTTATACGAGCAGTACTTC. It specifies CASSLRVLYEQYF.

The chain recombines TRBV20-1 with TRBJ1-1; the D gene is possibly TRBD1 (5 bases). V was trimmed by 3 bases and J by 3 bases, leaving 17 bases between them. CDR3 length: 15 amino acids. Germline V gene lookup returns CDR1 DFQATT and CDR2 SNEGSKA (reference sequence). The chain's CDR3 is CSASKRGGLYTEAFF. Written as DNA, the CDR3 is TGCAGTGCTAGTAAACGGGGGGGACTTTACACTGAAGCTTTCTTT.

This chain connects TRBV28 to TRBJ2-7, with D possibly TRBD1 on 6 matching bases. CDR3 size: 15 residues. Between the trimmed V and J ends, which lost 3 bases and 0 bases, there was a span of 12 bases. In germline, CDR1 is MDHEN, CDR2 SYDVKM. The CDR3 DNA sequence: TGTGCCAGCAGTTTGAGGGGGTCGAACTCCTACGAGCAGTACTTC. Protein product: CASSLRGSNSYEQYF.

With regard to this clonotype: The germline gene is not matched at one end of the junction; a read error may be the cause. The rearrangement uses TRBV12-3 or TRBV12-4 and TRBJ1-2; TRBD1 aligns across 9 bases. The CDR3 runs to 19 residues. The CDR3 nucleotides are TGTGCGAGCACCTCAAGCCGGACAGGGGTGGGTGGCCTTAACTATGGCTACACCTTC. The encoded protein is CASTSSRTGVGGLNYGYTF.

The chain couples TRBV5-1 to TRBJ1-2, with D possibly TRBD1 on 6 matching bases. Per the germline V gene, CDR1 is SGHRS and CDR2 is YFSETQ. The CDR3 contains 16 residues. The V gene lost 0 bases and the J gene lost 6 bases, with 18 bases spanning the gap. The CDR3 nucleotides are TGCGCCAGCAGCTTGGCTAGGGACACTAGTTTTAATGGCTACACCTTC. Its translation is CASSLARDTSFNGYTF.

This chain uses TRBV6-2 or TRBV6-3 with TRBJ2-7, with unresolved D. CDR3 size: 14 residues. Germline loops: CDR1 MNHEY, CDR2 SVGEGT. V was trimmed by 6 bases and J by 3 bases, leaving 15 bases between them. In DNA, the CDR3 is TGTGCCAGCAGCCGACCGGCGCCGCTCTACGAGCAGTACTTC. As protein: CASSRPAPLYEQYF.

The chain couples TRBV7-9 to TRBJ2-7; TRBD1 might be the D (6 bases). CDR1 and CDR2 (germline): SEHNR, FQNEAQ (reference sequence). Trimming left V 5 bases short and J 2 bases short, with 19 bases between. This CDR3 comprises 16 residues. The CDR3 loop reads CASSPDRKSLAYEQYF. The CDR3, as DNA: TGTGCCAGCAGCCCTGACAGGAAAAGCCTGGCCTACGAGCAGTACTTC.